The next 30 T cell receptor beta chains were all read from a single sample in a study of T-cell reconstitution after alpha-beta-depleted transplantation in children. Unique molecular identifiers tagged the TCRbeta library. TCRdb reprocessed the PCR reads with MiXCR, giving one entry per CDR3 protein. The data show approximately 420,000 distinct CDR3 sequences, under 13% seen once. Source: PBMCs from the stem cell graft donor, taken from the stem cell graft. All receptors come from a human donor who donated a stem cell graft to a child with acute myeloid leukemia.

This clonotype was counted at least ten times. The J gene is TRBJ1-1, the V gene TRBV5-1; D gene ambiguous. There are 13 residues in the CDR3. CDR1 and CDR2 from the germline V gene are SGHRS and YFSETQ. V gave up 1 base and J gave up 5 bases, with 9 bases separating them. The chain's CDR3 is CASSLRLGTEAFF. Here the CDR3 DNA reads TGCGCCAGCAGCTTGCGCCTGGGGACTGAAGCTTTCTTT.

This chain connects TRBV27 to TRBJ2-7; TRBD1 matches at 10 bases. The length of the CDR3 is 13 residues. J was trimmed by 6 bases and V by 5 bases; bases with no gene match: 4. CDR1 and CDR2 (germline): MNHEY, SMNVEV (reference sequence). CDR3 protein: CASSPGTGVEQYF. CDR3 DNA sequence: TGTGCCAGCAGTCCCGGGACAGGGGTCGAGCAGTACTTC.

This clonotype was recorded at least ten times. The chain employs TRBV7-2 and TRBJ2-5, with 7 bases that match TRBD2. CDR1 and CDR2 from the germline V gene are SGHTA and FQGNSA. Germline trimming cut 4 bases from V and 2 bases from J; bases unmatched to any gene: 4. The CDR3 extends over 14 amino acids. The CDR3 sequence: CASSWSGGQETQYF. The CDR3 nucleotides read TGTGCCAGCAGCTGGTCGGGAGGACAAGAGACCCAGTACTTC.

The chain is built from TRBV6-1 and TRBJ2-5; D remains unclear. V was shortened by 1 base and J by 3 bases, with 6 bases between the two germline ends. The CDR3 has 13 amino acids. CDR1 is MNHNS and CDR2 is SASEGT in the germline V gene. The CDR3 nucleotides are TGTGCCAGCAGTGAAGGCGGCAAAGAGACCCAGTACTTC. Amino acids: CASSEGGKETQYF.

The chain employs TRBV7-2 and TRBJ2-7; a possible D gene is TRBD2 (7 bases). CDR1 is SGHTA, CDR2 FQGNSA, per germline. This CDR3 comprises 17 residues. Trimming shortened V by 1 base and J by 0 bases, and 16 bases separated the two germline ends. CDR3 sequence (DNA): TGTGCCAGCAGCTTAGGAGAGGTGGGAGGGGGCTCCTACGAGCAGTACTTC. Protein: CASSLGEVGGGSYEQYF.

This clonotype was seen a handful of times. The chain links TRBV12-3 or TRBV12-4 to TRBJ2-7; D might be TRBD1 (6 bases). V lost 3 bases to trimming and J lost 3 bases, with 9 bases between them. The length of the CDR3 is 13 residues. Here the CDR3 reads CASSLEGGYEQYV. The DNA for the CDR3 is TGTGCCAGCAGTTTGGAAGGGGGCTACGAGCAGTACGTC.

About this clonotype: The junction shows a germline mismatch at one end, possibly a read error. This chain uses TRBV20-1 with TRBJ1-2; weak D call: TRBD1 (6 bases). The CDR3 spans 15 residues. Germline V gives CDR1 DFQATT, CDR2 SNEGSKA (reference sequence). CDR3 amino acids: CCARERTDSNYGYTF. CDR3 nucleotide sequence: TGCTGTGCTAGAGAAAGGACAGACTCTAACTATGGCTACACCTTC.

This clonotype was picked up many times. The CDR3 coding sequence is TGTGCCAGCAGTCAGAGGACTAGCGGTACAAATGAGCAGTTCTTC. Its protein product is CASSQRTSGTNEQFF. The rearrangement links TRBV28 to TRBJ2-1, with 10 nucleotides matching TRBD2. With V trimmed by 5 bases and J by 7 bases, 8 bases remained unmatched. Germline V gene lookup returns CDR1 MDHEN and CDR2 SYDVKM. The CDR3 covers 15 residues.

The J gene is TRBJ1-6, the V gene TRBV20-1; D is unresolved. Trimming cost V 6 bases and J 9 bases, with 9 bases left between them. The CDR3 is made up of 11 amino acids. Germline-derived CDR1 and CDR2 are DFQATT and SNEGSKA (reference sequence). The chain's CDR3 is CSADDSSPLHF. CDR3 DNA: TGCAGTGCGGACGATAGTTCACCCCTCCACTTT.

The CDR3 region is CASSQIDRATYEQYF. CDR3 coding DNA: TGCGCCAGCAGCCAGATTGACAGGGCGACCTACGAGCAGTACTTC. This chain links TRBV4-1 with TRBJ2-7; 7 nucleotides line up with TRBD1. The length of the CDR3 is 15 residues. The V segment lost 3 bases and the J segment 2 bases; nucleotides outside the gene matches: 7. Germline CDR1 reads MGHRA; CDR2 reads YSYEKL.

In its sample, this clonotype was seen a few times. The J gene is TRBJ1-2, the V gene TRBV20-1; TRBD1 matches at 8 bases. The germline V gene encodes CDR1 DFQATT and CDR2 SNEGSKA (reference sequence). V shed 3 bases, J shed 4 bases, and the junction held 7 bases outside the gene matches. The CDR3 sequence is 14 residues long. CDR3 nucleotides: TGCAGTGCTAGGGAGCCGGGACAGGTCTATGGCTACACCTTC. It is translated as CSAREPGQVYGYTF.

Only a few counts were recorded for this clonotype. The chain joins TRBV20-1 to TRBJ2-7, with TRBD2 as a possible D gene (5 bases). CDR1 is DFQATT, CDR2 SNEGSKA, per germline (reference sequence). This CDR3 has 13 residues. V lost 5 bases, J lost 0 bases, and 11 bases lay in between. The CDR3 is CSALGESSYEQYF. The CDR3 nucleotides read TGCAGTGCTCTCGGGGAAAGCTCCTACGAGCAGTACTTC.

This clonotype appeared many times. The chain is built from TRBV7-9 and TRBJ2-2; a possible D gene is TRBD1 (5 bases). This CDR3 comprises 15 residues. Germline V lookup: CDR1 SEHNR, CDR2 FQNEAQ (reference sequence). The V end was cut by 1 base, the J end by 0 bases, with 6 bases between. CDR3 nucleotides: TGTGCCAGCAGCTTAGGACAGTCGAACACCGGGGAGCTGTTTTTT. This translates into CASSLGQSNTGELFF. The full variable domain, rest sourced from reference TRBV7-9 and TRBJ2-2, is DTGVSQNPRHKITKRGQNVTFRCDPISEHNRLYWYRQTLGQGPEFLTYFQNEAQLEKSRLLSDRFSAERPKGSFSTLEIQRTEQGDSAMYLCASSLGQSNTGELFFGEGSRLTVL.

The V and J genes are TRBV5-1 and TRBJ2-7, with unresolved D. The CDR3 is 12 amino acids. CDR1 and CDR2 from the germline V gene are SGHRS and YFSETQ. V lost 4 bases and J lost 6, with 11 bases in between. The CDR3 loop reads CASSVGSFEQYF. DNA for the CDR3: TGCGCCAGCAGCGTTGGAAGTTTCGAGCAGTACTTC.

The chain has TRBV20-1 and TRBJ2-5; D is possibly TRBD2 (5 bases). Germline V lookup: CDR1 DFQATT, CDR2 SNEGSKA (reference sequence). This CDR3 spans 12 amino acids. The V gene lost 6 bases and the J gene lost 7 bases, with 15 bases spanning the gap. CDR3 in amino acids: CSARGEAVTQYF. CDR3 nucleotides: TGCAGTGCCCGTGGGGAAGCGGTGACCCAGTACTTC.

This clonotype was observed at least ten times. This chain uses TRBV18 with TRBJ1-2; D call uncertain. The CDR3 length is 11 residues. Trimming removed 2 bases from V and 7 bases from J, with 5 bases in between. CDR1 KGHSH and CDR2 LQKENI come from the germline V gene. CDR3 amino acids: CASSPGVGYTF. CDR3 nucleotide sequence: TGTGCCAGCTCACCAGGGGTTGGCTACACCTTC.

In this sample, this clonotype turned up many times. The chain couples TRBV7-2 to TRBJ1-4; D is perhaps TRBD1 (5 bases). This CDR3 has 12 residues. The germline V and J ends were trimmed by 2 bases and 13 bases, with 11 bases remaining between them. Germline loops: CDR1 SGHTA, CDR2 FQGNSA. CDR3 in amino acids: CASSLLGQGLFF. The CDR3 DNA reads TGTGCCAGCAGCTTATTGGGGCAAGGACTGTTTTTT.

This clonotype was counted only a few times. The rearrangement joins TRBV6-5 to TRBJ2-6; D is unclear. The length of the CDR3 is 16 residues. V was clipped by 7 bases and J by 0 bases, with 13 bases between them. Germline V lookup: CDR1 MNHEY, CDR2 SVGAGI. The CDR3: CASIENRVSGANVLTF. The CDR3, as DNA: TGTGCCAGCATCGAGAATCGGGTCTCTGGGGCCAACGTCCTGACTTTC.

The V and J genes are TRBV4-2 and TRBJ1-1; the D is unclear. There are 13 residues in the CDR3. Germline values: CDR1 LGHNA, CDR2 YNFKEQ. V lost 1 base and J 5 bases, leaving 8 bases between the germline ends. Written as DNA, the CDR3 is TGTGCCAGCAGCCAAGGGGGATGGACTGAAGCTTTCTTT. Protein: CASSQGGWTEAFF.

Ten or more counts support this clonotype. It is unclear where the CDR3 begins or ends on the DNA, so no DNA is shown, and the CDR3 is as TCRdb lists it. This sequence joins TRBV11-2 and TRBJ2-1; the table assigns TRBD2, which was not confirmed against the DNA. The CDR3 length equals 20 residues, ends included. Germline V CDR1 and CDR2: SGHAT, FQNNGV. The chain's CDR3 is CASSRASNPEQFFGPPRVSF.

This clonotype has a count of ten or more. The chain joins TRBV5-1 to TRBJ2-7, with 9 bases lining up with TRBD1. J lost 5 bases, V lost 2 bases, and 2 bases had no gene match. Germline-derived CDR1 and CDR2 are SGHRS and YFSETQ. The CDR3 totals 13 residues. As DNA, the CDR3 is TGCGCCAGCAGCTTCACAGGGGGCAACGAGCAGTACGTC. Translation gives CASSFTGGNEQYV.

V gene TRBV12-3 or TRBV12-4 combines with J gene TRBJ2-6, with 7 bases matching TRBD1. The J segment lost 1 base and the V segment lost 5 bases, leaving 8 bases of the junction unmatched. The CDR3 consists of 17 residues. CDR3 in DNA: TGTGCCAGCAGTACCAGGACAGGATCTTCTGGGGCCAACGTCCTGACTTTC. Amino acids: CASSTRTGSSGANVLTF.

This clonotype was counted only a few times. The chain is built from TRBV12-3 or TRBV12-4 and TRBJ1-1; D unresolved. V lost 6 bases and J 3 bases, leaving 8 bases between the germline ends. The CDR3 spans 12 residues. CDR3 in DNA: TGTGCCAGCAGGTACGAACACACTGAAGCTTTCTTT. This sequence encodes CASRYEHTEAFF.

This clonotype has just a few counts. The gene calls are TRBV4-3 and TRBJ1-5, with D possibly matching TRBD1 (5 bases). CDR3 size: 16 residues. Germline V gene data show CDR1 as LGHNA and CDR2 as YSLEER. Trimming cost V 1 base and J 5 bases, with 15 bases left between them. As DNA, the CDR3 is TGCGCCAGCAGCCAAGGGGGAGTAAGGGGTGATCAGCCCCAGCATTTT. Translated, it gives CASSQGGVRGDQPQHF.

The CDR3 coding sequence is TGCGCCAGCACCCCCGGACAGAACACCGGGGAGCTGTTTTTT. This sequence encodes CASTPGQNTGELFF. The rearrangement links TRBV5-1 to TRBJ2-2, with a possible D match to TRBD1 (5 bases). This CDR3 spans 14 amino acids. Deletions cut 6 bases from V and 1 base from J, with 10 bases between. Looked up from germline, CDR1 is SGHRS and CDR2 is YFSETQ.

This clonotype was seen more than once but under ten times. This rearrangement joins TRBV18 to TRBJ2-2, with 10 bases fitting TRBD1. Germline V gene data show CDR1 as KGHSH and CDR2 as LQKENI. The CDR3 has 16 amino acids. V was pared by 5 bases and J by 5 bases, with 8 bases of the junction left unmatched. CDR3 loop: CASSERQGARTGELFF. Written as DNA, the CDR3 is TGTGCCAGCTCAGAGAGACAGGGGGCTCGGACCGGGGAGCTGTTTTTT.

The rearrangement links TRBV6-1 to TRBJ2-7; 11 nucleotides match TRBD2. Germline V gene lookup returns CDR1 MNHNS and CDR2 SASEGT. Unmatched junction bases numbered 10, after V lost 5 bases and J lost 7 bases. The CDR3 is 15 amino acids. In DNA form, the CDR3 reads TGTGCCAGCAGTCCCTTAGCGGGAGGGTCGGGGGAGCAGTACTTC. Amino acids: CASSPLAGGSGEQYF.

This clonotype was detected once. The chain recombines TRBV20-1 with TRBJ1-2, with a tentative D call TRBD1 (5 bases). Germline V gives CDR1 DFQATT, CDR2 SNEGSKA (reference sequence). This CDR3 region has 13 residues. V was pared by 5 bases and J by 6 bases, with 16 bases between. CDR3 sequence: CSARTGRVNGYTF. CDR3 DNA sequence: TGCAGTGCTCGGACGGGACGGGTGAATGGCTACACCTTC.

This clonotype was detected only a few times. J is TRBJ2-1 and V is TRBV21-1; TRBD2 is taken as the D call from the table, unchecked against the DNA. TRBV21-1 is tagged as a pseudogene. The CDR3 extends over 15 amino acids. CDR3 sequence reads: CASSKGTSGYNEQFF. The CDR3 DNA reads TGTGCCAGCAGCAAGGGGACTAGCGGCTACAATGAGCAGTTCTTC.

The CDR3 bases are TGCAGTGCAGGGGAATCTAGCACAGATACGCAGTATTTT. Its translation: CSAGESSTDTQYF. V and J are TRBV20-1 and TRBJ2-3; possible D gene TRBD1, 5 bases. CDR3 length: 13 residues. V was shortened by 6 bases and J by 0 bases, with 10 bases between the two germline ends. From germline, CDR1 is DFQATT and CDR2 SNEGSKA (reference sequence).